This T cell receptor (beta chain) was identified during a study of identical twins. Findings and caveats of the study: Twin pairs' shared out-of-frame alpha sequences were enriched in low generation probability. Sequences that were beta out-of-frame showed weaker excess twin sharing.

The CDR3 extends over 15 amino acids. Germline V gene data show CDR1 as LGHDT and CDR2 as YNNKEL (reference sequence). Comment on this clonotype: What it binds is unknown. Compared with germline, one end of the junction differs, possibly owing to a read error.

Unique molecular identifiers were present on cDNA, and template switching added a universal primer site. One entry per CDR3 protein results from TCRdb running MiXCR on the 5' RACE reads. The sample yields 1.5 million to 2 million distinct CDR3 sequences, roughly a third seen once. This chain connects TRBV3-1 to TRBJ1-4; D unclear. Sequencing was carried out using cord blood. This TCR derives from a newborn girl in good health. The CDR3 DNA reads as TGTGCCAGCAGCCAAGTAGGGAGAGAGAATGAAAAACCGTTTTTT. The encoded protein is CASSQVGRENEKPFF.